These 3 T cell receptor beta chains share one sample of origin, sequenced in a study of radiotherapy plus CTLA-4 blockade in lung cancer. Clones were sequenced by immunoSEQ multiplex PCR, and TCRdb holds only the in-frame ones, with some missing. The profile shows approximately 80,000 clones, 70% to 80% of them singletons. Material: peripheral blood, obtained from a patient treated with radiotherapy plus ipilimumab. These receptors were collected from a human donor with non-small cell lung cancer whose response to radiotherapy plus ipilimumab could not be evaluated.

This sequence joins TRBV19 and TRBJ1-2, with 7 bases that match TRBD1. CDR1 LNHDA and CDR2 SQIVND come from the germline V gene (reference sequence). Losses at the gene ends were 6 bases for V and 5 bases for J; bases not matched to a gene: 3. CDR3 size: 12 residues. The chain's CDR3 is CASSQDRYGYTF. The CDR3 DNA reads TGTGCCAGTAGCCAGGACAGGTATGGCTACACCTTC. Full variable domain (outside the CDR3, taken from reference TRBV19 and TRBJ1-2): DGGITQSPKYLFRKEGQNVTLSCEQNLNHDAMYWYRQDPGQGLRLIYYSQIVNDFQKGDIAEGYSVSREKKESFPLTVTSAQKNPTAFYLCASSQDRYGYTFGSGTRLTVV.

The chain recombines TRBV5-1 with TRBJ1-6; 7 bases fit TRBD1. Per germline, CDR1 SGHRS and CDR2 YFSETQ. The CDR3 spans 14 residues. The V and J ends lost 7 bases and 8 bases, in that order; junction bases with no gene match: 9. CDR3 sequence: CASREGAQYSPLHF. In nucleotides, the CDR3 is TGCGCCAGCCGCGAGGGGGCCCAATATTCACCCCTCCACTTT.

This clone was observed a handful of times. The CDR3 sequence is CASRGQGEKYGYTF. The CDR3, as DNA: TGTGCCAGCAGAGGACAGGGAGAGAAGTATGGCTACACCTTC. This chain joins TRBV28 and TRBJ1-2, with TRBD1 identical over 8 bases. CDR1 is MDHEN and CDR2 is SYDVKM in the germline V gene. J gave up 5 bases and V 6 bases, and 8 bases lay outside the gene matches. The CDR3 sequence is 14 residues long.